The sequence of this T cell receptor (beta chain) was determined in a study of OX40 agonist ivuxolimab in advanced cancers. At the level of the whole study: Ivuxolimab was an agonistic, fully human IgG2 monoclonal antibody directed against OX40 (CD134), a costimulatory receptor. Intravenous ivuxolimab was administered to patients every 2 weeks at six dose levels: 0.01, 0.1, 0.3, 1.5, 3 and 10 mg/kg. Prior anti-PD-1, anti-PD-L1 or anti-CTLA-4 therapy was permitted, and checkpoint inhibitors had been received by around 39% of dose-escalation patients. Peripheral TCRbeta sequencing aimed to test whether ivuxolimab altered TCR sequence diversity and caused clonal T-cell expansion. Of the roughly 52 dose-escalation patients, hepatocellular carcinoma was present in around 19, melanoma in about 15, renal cell carcinoma in 9 and head and neck cancer in 9. In the dose-escalation cohort, more than 75% of patients were male, and the mean age was approximately 64 years, with a range of 23 to 79. Partial responses were achieved by three dose-escalation patients, of whom one had hepatocellular carcinoma and two had cutaneous melanoma. The monotherapy dose-escalation portion (N of about 50 patients) of the phase I ivuxolimab trial is reported in the paper. What the work shows at the level of the full study, not this receptor alone: In the 0.1-3.0 mg/kg groups, partial responders had among the lowest normalized peripheral clonal expansion, particularly in CD8+ T cells. Clonal expansion of both CD4+ and CD8+ blood T cells was observed from baseline to week 6 at doses 0.1 to 3.0 mg/kg. The antigen specificity of the clonally expanded peripheral T cells was not determined. After ivuxolimab, expanded clones were on average more numerous among CD8+ T cells than among CD4+ T cells. Low levels of normalized T-cell clonal expansion were also seen in some nonresponding patients.

Genomic DNA was extracted from sorted cells for sequencing of the TCRbeta CDR3 region. The immunoSEQ Assay was used to sequence the TCRbeta CDR3 regions. TCRdb re-hosts the immuneACCESS table, in-frame sequences only. Its copies lack some clones; in the studies checked, an unresolved V gene accounts for under half of them, and the cause for the rest is not known. The sample table shows about 130,000 clones, and 90% are seen once. The top ten constitute 0.95% to 1.4% of the sample. As concerns this clone: Its antigen is not yet known. There are no base qualities to consult, and no much larger clone falls within one base.

The trial excluded patients who had a history of autoimmune disease or were on systemic immunosuppression. Peripheral blood for TCR sequencing was drawn from every dose cohort at baseline, at cycle 4 day 1 and at cycle 7 day 1. Samples were obtained from an open-label, multicenter, first-in-human phase I dose-escalation trial of ivuxolimab. Adults with locally advanced or metastatic melanoma, renal cell carcinoma, hepatocellular carcinoma or head and neck squamous cell carcinoma were enrolled in the trial. Before TCR sequencing, CD4+ T cells and CD8+ T cells from peripheral blood were sorted into separate populations. The sequenced sample was CD4+ or CD8+ T cells sorted from blood, obtained in a trial of the OX40 agonist ivuxolimab. The sequence came from an adult with an advanced solid tumor such as melanoma, head and neck, liver or kidney cancer.

CDR3 loop: CAIRGLLERETQYF. The DNA sequence is given as TGTGCCATCAGGGGGCTCCTCGAGCGGGAGACCCAGTACTTC. This chain joins TRBV10-3 to TRBJ2-5, with the D segment possibly TRBD1 or TRBD2, each aligning over 5 bases. The CDR3 measures 14 amino acids from cysteine to phenylalanine. Only the CDR3 DNA stays, 42 bases, in frame from base 1. Per the germline V gene, ENHRY is the CDR1 and SYGVKD is the CDR2. Between the V and J ends, shortened by 6 bases and 5 bases respectively, the junction contains 16 bases.